This TCR beta chain was documented in a study of T cell clonotyping in hematopoietic cell transplantation. This CDR3 has 13 residues. Trimming stripped 3 bases from V and 7 bases from J, with 12 bases between. CDR1 and CDR2 from the germline V gene are SNHLY and FYNNEI. Time point defined: recipient sample about 28 days before transplant, after cytoreduction. Blood collection times were about day -28 and days 30, 100, 180 posttransplant. This clone was counted once. Antigen unknown. The study, taken as a whole, reports: Graft donor and pretransplant recipient Inverse Simpson Index values predicted broader posttransplant TCR diversity. Pathologically expanded recipient clonotypes increased progressively from day 30 to day 180 as diversity fell. CD4 and CD8 repertoire contributions could not be separated without sorting.

The table came from immunoSEQ multiplex PCR; TCRdb's copy has only in-frame clones and leaves some out. The sample holds roughly 29,000 clones; about three quarters are singletons and the top ten take roughly 6.8%. V is TRBV2 and J is TRBJ1-1; D not certain. This TCR came from a woman under 40 with chronic myeloid leukemia. Some clones in this sample may be carry-over from other donors' samples. The sequencing here drew on peripheral blood mononuclear cells, taken before stem cell transplant. CDR3 residues: CASSEWRQSEAFF. The DNA of the CDR3 is TGTGCCAGCAGTGAGTGGCGGCAGAGTGAAGCTTTCTTT. Full variable domain (missing parts from reference TRBV2 and TRBJ1-1): EPEVTQTPSHQVTQMGQEVILRCVPISNHLYFYWYRQILGQKVEFLVSFYNNEISEKSEIFDDQFSVERPDGSNFTLKIRSTKLEDSAMYFCASSEWRQSEAFFGQGTRLTVV.